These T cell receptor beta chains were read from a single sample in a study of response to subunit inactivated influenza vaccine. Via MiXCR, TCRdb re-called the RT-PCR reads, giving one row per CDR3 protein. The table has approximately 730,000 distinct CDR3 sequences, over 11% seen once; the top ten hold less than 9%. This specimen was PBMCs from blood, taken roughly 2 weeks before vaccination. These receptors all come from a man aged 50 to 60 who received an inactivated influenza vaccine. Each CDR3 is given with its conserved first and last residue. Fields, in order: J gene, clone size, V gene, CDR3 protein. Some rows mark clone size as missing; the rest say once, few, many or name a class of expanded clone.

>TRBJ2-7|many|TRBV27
CASRKNDEQYF
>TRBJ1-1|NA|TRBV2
CASNGLRNTEAFF
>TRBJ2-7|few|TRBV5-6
CASSFGTGDYEQYF
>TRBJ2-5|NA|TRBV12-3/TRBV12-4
CASSTRLAGEGQETQYF
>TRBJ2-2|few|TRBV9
CASSGGFQNTGELFF
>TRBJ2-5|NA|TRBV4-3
CASSQVPSLATQYF
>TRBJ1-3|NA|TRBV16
CASSQRSLGNTIYF
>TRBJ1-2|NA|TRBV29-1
CSVEGQVGYGYTF
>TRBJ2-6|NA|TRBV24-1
CATSDPGVGANVLTF
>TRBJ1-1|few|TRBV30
CAWSVLPNTEAFF
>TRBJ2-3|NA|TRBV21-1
CASTPPKGCQGTQYF
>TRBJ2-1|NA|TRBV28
CASSFGTSIANEQFF
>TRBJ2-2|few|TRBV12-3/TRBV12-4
CASSFWQGTGELFF
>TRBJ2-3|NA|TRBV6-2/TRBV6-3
CASRLRDLDTDTQYF
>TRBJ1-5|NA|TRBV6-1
CASSPNRGGRNQPQHF
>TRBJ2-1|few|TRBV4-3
CASSQALPLAELQFF
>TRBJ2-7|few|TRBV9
CASSAQGIGGEQYF
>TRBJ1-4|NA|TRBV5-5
CASSGTGSNEKLFF
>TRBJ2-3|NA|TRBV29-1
CSVSQGASTDTQYF
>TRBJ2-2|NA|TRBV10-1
CASSESKGLANTGELFF
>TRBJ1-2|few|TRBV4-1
CASSQGKTDHYGYTF
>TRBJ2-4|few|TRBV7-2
CASSPGLGEYF
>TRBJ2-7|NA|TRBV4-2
CASSPYEAYEQYF
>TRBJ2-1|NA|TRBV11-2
CASSLGPVNEQFF
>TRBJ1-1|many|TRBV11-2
CASSLEGKGTEAFF
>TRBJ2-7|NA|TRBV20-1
CSARPLRGVSLGGPNEQYF
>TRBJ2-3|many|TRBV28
CASSLQLGLSDTQYF
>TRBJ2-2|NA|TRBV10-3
CAITDHVHNTGELFF
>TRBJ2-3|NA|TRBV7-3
CASSRLAAITDTQYF
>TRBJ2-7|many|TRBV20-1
CGAKSGYEQYF
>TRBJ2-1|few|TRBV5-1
CASSLELTSGGNEQFF